The entry below describes one T cell receptor (beta chain). TCRdb's copy holds only in-frame clones and misses some; the assay was immunoSEQ multiplex PCR. The sample shows 400,000 to 550,000 clones, 70% to 90% of them seen only once. The germline gives CDR1 WNHNN, CDR2 SYGVQD (reference sequence). The CDR3 is made up of 15 amino acids. With V trimmed by 6 bases and J by 0 bases, 1 base remained unmatched. The data originate from a study of blood T cell repertoires in COVID-19. As for the study in general: In each case, the material was cDNA or gDNA derived from T cells, B-cell-depleted T cells, or PBMCs.

The source material was PBMCs or T cells enriched from blood (not recorded which). The chain links TRBV10-1 to TRBJ2-6; 8 bases map to TRBD2. The TCR sequence derives from a woman younger than 35 with acute COVID-19. The CDR3 spells CASSGGGSGANVLTF. The CDR3 coding sequence is TGCGCCAGCAGCGGGGGGGGCTCTGGGGCCAACGTCCTGACTTTC.